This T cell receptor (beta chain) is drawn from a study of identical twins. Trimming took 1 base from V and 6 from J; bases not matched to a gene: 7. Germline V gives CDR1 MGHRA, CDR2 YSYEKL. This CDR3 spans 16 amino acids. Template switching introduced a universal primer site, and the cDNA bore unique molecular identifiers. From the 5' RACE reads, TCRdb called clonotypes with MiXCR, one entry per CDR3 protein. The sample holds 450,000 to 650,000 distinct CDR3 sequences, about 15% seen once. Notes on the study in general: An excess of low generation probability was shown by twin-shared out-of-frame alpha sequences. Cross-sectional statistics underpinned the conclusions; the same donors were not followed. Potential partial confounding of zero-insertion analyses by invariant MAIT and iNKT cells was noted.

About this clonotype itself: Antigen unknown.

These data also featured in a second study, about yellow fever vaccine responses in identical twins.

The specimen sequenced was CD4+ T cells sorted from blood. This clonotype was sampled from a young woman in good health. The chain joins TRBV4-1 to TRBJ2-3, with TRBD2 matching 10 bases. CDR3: CASSQGASGSSDTQYF. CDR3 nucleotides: TGCGCCAGCAGCCAAGGAGCTAGCGGGAGTTCTGATACGCAGTATTTT.